The clone carrying this T cell receptor beta chain has only one observation. Its antigen remains unknown. The sample belongs to a study of T cells in Graves' hyperthyroidism and ophthalmopathy. V lost 3 bases, J lost 10 bases, and 8 bases stayed unmatched. There are 14 residues in the CDR3. The germline gives CDR1 LGHNT, CDR2 FRNRAP. Study-wide points: Blood also showed most of the thyroid clonotypes that were expanded above 0.001.

Amplified TCR beta CDR3 regions derived from RNA transcripts. With the HTBI primer set, the TCR CDR3 went through a first round of RT-PCR. Using its own MiXCR run on the multiplex PCR reads, TCRdb lists one record per CDR3 protein. This sample yields 500,000 to 600,000 distinct CDR3 sequences, of which approximately 20% are seen a single time; 47% belongs to the top ten. Sample: blood. The sequence came from a man aged 35 to 55 with Graves' ophthalmopathy. V and J are TRBV12-5 and TRBJ2-1, with 8 bases identical to TRBD2. CDR3 sequence reads: CASGFRRGAGEQFF. CDR3 DNA: TGTGCTAGTGGTTTCCGGCGGGGGGCGGGGGAGCAGTTCTTC.